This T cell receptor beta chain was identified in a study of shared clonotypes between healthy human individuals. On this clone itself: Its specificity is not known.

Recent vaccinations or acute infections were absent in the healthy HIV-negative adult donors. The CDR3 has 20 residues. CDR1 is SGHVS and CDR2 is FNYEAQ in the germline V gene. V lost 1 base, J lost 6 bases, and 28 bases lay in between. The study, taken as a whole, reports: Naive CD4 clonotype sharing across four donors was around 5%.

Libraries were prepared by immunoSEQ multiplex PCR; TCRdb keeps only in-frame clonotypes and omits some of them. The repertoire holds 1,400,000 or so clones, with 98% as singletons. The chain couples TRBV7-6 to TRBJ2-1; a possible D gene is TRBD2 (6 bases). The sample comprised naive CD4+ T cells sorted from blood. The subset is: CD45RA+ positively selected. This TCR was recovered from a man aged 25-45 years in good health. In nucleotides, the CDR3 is TGTGCCAGCAGCTTAGGTGGGACCCATGCCTCACCGGGAGTATCCAATGAGCAGTTCTTC. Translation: CASSLGGTHASPGVSNEQFF.